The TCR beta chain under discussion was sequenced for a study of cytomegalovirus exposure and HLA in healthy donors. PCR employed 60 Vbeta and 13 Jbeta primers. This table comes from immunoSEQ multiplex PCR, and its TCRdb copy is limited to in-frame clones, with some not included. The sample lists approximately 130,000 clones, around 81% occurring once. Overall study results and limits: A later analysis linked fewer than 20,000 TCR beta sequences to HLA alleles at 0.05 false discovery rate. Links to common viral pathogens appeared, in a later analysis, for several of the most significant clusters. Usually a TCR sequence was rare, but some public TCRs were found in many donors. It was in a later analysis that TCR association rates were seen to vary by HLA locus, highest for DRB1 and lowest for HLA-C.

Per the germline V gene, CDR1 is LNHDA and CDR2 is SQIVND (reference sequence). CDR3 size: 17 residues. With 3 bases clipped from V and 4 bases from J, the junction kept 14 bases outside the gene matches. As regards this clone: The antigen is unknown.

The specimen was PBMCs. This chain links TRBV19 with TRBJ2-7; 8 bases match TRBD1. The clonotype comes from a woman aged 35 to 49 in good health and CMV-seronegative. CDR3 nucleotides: TGTGCCAGTAGTATTCAGACAACAGGGGGAAGCGCGTACGAGCAGTACTTC. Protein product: CASSIQTTGGSAYEQYF.